This T cell receptor beta chain was obtained from a study of response to subunit inactivated influenza vaccine. About this clonotype itself: Its specificity is unknown.

In TCRdb, the RT-PCR reads were re-called with MiXCR into one record per CDR3 protein. The sample lists a few hundred thousand distinct CDR3 sequences, 12% to 15% occurring once. General observations from the study: There was a suggestion from the authors that each seasonal influenza vaccination recruits few new T cells.

The receptor comes from a man aged 45-60 years who received an inactivated influenza vaccine. Sequencing used PBMCs from blood, obtained 11 to 12 days after vaccination.

The CDR3 DNA reads TGTGCCAGCAGGCGGTTTGGGGACACCGGGGAGCTGTTTTTT. Translated: CASRRFGDTGELFF. V gene TRBV11-2 combines with J gene TRBJ2-2, with D unresolved. This CDR3 spans 14 amino acids. Germline-derived CDR1 and CDR2 are SGHAT and FQNNGV. The ends were cut back, 6 bases at V and 3 bases at J, with 11 bases in the middle.